The 15 T cell receptor beta chains below come from one sample, sequenced in a study of T-cell reconstitution after alpha-beta-depleted transplantation in children. Unique molecular identifiers were used in preparing the TCRbeta library. One entry per CDR3 protein, called by TCRdb with MiXCR from the PCR reads. Among about 980,000 distinct CDR3 sequences listed, roughly 29% were seen once. The sequenced sample was PBMCs, mostly from graft donor cells, obtained 360 days after TCRalphabeta/CD19-depleted stem cell transplant. The receptors come from a boy under two years old who had a stem cell transplant for SCID, so the T cells may come from the graft donor.

Regarding this clonotype: The junction departs from the called germline gene at one end, perhaps through a read error. The chain has TRBV15 and TRBJ2-3; no firm D call. Germline V gene sequence: CDR1 LNHNV, CDR2 YYDKDF (reference sequence). The CDR3 totals 15 residues. The CDR3 DNA sequence: TGTGCCACCTGCAGAGTCGGTCGGGCGGTTGATACGCAGTATTTT. Its translation is CATCRVGRAVDTQYF.

This clonotype was observed a few times. This rearrangement joins TRBV2 to TRBJ2-3, with D perhaps matching TRBD2 (6 bases). Per the germline V gene, CDR1 is SNHLY and CDR2 is FYNNEI. The germline V and J ends were trimmed by 1 base and 1 base, with 12 bases remaining between them. This CDR3 comprises 16 residues. The CDR3: CASSEGGATGTDTQYF. The CDR3 region has the DNA TGTGCCAGCAGTGAAGGCGGGGCGACTGGCACAGATACGCAGTATTTT.

This clonotype was picked up a small number of times. The chain employs TRBV4-3 and TRBJ2-1; D is uncertain. Trimming shortened V by 1 base and J by 8 bases, and 18 bases separated the two germline ends. Germline CDR1 and CDR2: LGHNA and YSLEER. The CDR3 is made up of 16 amino acids. The CDR3 DNA reads TGCGCCAGCAGCCAAGGTCCCCGTCTCGTGATCGATGAGCAGTTCTTC. It codes for CASSQGPRLVIDEQFF.

The CDR3 sequence: CASSYTVPSYEQYF. The CDR3 nucleotides are TGTGCCAGCAGTTACACAGTCCCGTCCTACGAGCAGTACTTC. The genes are TRBV6-5 and TRBJ2-7; D gene uncertain. CDR3 size: 14 residues. Germline-derived CDR1 and CDR2 are MNHEY and SVGAGI. V lost 2 bases and J lost 1, with 9 bases in between.

This clonotype was detected only a few times. The V gene is TRBV11-2, the J gene TRBJ2-1; TRBD2 matches at 7 bases. The CDR3 runs 14 residues. Germline V gene sequence: CDR1 SGHAT, CDR2 FQNNGV. Unmatched junction bases numbered 8, after V lost 4 bases and J lost 8 bases. CDR3 amino acids: CASSYRGGVDEQFF. In nucleotides, the CDR3 is TGTGCCAGCAGCTACCGGGGAGGGGTCGATGAGCAGTTCTTC.

The gene calls are TRBV9 and TRBJ2-2; tentative D call: TRBD1 (8 bases). Germline V lookup: CDR1 SGDLS, CDR2 YYNGEE. The length of the CDR3 is 16 residues. Deletions cut 1 base from V and 6 bases from J, with 16 bases between. CDR3 residues: CASSVISQGGSGELFF. Written as DNA, the CDR3 is TGTGCCAGCAGCGTAATTTCACAGGGGGGGTCCGGGGAGCTGTTTTTT.

V is TRBV28 and J is TRBJ2-7; the match to TRBD1 covers 9 bases. V gave up 5 bases and J gave up 2 bases; unmatched junction bases: 10. The CDR3 spans 16 residues. CDR1 and CDR2 from the germline V gene are MDHEN and SYDVKM. The chain's CDR3 is CASSPTPGTGTYEQYF. The CDR3 coding sequence is TGTGCCAGCAGTCCGACGCCCGGGACAGGGACCTACGAGCAGTACTTC.

The V call is TRBV5-1, the J call TRBJ1-1; maybe TRBD1 (5 bases). In germline, CDR1 is SGHRS, CDR2 YFSETQ. The CDR3 loop spans 15 amino acids. Trimming took 3 bases from V and 3 from J, leaving 15 bases between them. The CDR3 DNA follows: TGCGCCAGCAGCTCAGGGAGGCGGTTGGACACTGAAGCTTTCTTT. This codes for CASSSGRRLDTEAFF.

This clonotype was counted a few times. This sequence joins TRBV12-3 or TRBV12-4 and TRBJ2-1; perhaps TRBD2 as D (7 bases). The CDR3 has 14 amino acids. V was clipped by 7 bases and J by 7 bases, with 17 bases between them. The CDR3 DNA sequence: TGTGCCAGCACCTCCCGGGGGGCGGCGAATGAGCAGTTCTTC. Encoded protein: CASTSRGAANEQFF.

This clonotype was detected a few times. The chain couples TRBV5-1 to TRBJ2-7, with a weak D call TRBD2 (5 bases). Germline CDR1 SGHRS, CDR2 YFSETQ. V shed 5 bases and J shed 5 bases, with 14 bases lying between them. The CDR3 extends over 13 amino acids. The chain's CDR3 is CASRKGERHEQYF. The CDR3 region has the DNA TGCGCCAGCAGAAAGGGAGAGAGACACGAGCAGTACTTC.

This sequence joins TRBV7-2 and TRBJ2-3; 9 bases match TRBD2. Germline V lookup: CDR1 SGHTA, CDR2 FQGNSA. Trimming cost V 4 bases and J 6 bases; bases outside gene matches: 8. The CDR3 is 15 residues long. CDR3 nucleotides: TGTGCCAGCAGCTCTATAGCGGGGGTGGGGGATACGCAGTATTTT. As protein: CASSSIAGVGDTQYF.

The chain couples TRBV6-2 or TRBV6-3 to TRBJ1-2, with TRBD1 matching over 7 bases. The CDR3 loop spans 14 amino acids. Germline CDR1 reads MNHEY; CDR2 reads SVGEGT. V lost 6 bases and J lost 3; bases outside the gene matches: 7. CDR3 sequence: CASSLQGTHYGYTF. In nucleotides, the CDR3 is TGTGCCAGCAGCCTACAGGGGACCCACTATGGCTACACCTTC.

This clonotype was counted only a few times. The V call is TRBV4-1, the J call TRBJ2-3, with D hard to call. Germline V gene lookup returns CDR1 MGHRA and CDR2 YSYEKL. The CDR3 runs to 15 residues. V lost 0 bases and J lost 2, with 9 bases in between. The chain's CDR3 is CASSQDPRPTDTQYF. In DNA, the CDR3 is TGCGCCAGCAGCCAAGATCCCAGACCCACAGATACGCAGTATTTT.

This clonotype has a handful of counts. The rearrangement links TRBV4-3 to TRBJ2-1; D might be TRBD1 (5 bases). Trimming shortened V by 0 bases and J by 9 bases, and 9 bases separated the two germline ends. The CDR3 totals 13 residues. The V gene's germline CDR1 is LGHNA and CDR2 YSLEER. The CDR3 protein is CASSQDGRGEQFF. CDR3 in DNA: TGCGCCAGCAGCCAAGATGGAAGGGGTGAGCAGTTCTTC.

This clonotype was counted ten times or more. J is TRBJ1-2 and V is TRBV19; D ambiguous. The CDR3 consists of 14 residues. The germline V and J ends were trimmed by 1 base and 4 bases, with 10 bases remaining between them. Per the germline V gene, CDR1 is LNHDA and CDR2 is SQIVND (reference sequence). The CDR3 DNA reads TGTGCCAGTAGTATAGTTCCGTTCTTCTATGGCTACACCTTC. Translated: CASSIVPFFYGYTF.